The 25 T cell receptor beta chains below were found in one sample sequenced in a study of T cells after yellow fever vaccination. One entry per CDR3 protein results from TCRdb running MiXCR on the 5' RACE reads. The data show a few hundred thousand distinct CDR3 sequences, 3.5% to 4.5% seen once. The starting material was PBMCs, obtained 5 days after the yellow fever booster vaccination. The receptors stem from a man younger than 30 who received the YFV17D yellow fever vaccine.

This clonotype has at least ten counts. One end of the junction is discordant with germline, which a read error may explain. The chain employs TRBV24-1 and TRBJ2-2; no clear D. This CDR3 has 13 amino acids. The germline V gene encodes CDR1 KGHDR and CDR2 SFDVKD. The CDR3 DNA is TGTGCCACCCTCGACACGAACACTGGGGAGCTGTTTTTT. Protein sequence: CATLDTNTGELFF.

This chain joins TRBV12-3 or TRBV12-4 and TRBJ1-2; no reliable D call. V lost 6 bases and J lost 4, with 6 bases in between. The CDR3 spans 11 residues. CDR3 DNA: TGTGCCAGCAGATATAGCTATGGCTACACCTTC. This translates into CASRYSYGYTF.

The chain couples TRBV7-9 to TRBJ2-1; TRBD2 matches at 10 bases. Germline trimming cut 8 bases from V and 7 bases from J; bases unmatched to any gene: 11. Germline-derived CDR1 and CDR2 are SEHNR and FQNEAQ (reference sequence). The CDR3 runs to 15 residues. CDR3 region: CASLDHSGGHNEQFF. The CDR3, as DNA: TGTGCCAGCCTAGATCATAGCGGGGGGCATAATGAGCAGTTCTTC.

This sequence joins TRBV4-3 and TRBJ2-1; no reliable D call. CDR3 length: 14 amino acids. V lost 0 bases to trimming and J lost 5 bases, with 8 bases between them. The V gene's germline CDR1 is LGHNA and CDR2 YSLEER. The CDR3 coding sequence is TGCGCCAGCAGCCAAGACATTGGCAACAATGAGCAGTTCTTC. It encodes CASSQDIGNNEQFF.

In this sample, this clonotype turned up many times. The V call is TRBV5-1, the J call TRBJ2-5; 9 bases agree with TRBD2. V was pared by 1 base and J by 1 base, with 2 bases of the junction left unmatched. The CDR3 sequence is 15 residues long. Germline V gene lookup returns CDR1 SGHRS and CDR2 YFSETQ. The CDR3 bases are TGCGCCAGCAGCTTGCGCGGGGGGGTCCAAGAGACCCAGTACTTC. Translation: CASSLRGGVQETQYF.

The chain has TRBV27 and TRBJ1-1; the D is unclear. Looked up from germline, CDR1 is MNHEY and CDR2 is SMNVEV (reference sequence). The CDR3 contains 14 residues. Trimming pared 2 bases from V and 0 bases from J, leaving 7 bases between. The CDR3 reads CASSLHHMNTEAFF. The CDR3 coding sequence is TGTGCCAGCAGTTTACACCACATGAACACTGAAGCTTTCTTT.

This clonotype has a count of ten or more. The CDR3 loop is CASSFRGEKLFF. In nucleotides, the CDR3 is TGTGCCAGCAGCTTCAGGGGAGAAAAACTGTTTTTT. The chain links TRBV7-2 to TRBJ1-4; weak D call: TRBD1 (6 bases). The CDR3 is 12 residues long. With 3 bases removed from V and 8 bases from J, the gap between germline ends came to 7 bases. Germline-derived CDR1 and CDR2 are SGHTA and FQGNSA.

The chain combines TRBV7-2 with TRBJ2-1; 10 nucleotides line up with TRBD2. The V and J ends lost 7 bases and 11 bases, in that order; junction bases with no gene match: 11. The CDR3 is made up of 14 amino acids. Germline V CDR1 and CDR2: SGHTA, FQGNSA. The CDR3 DNA sequence: TGTGCCAGCACCTTCCGACTAGCGGGTGCCCAGCAGTTCTTC. Translated, it gives CASTFRLAGAQQFF.

There are a few counts of this clonotype. The chain couples TRBV5-4 to TRBJ1-1, with 8 positions matching TRBD1. The germline CDR1 and CDR2 sequences are SGHNT and YYREEE (reference sequence). V lost 7 bases and J lost 1; bases outside the gene matches: 9. The CDR3 consists of 15 residues. In nucleotides, the CDR3 is TGTGCCAGCTCTACCCCCGGGACAGGGAACACTGAAGCTTTCTTT. Its translation: CASSTPGTGNTEAFF. The full variable domain, its missing parts supplied by reference TRBV5-4 and TRBJ1-1, is ETGVTQSPTHLIKTRGQQVTLRCSSQSGHNTVSWYQQALGQGPQFIFQYYREEENGRGNFPPRFSGLQFPNYSSELNVNALELDDSALYLCASSTPGTGNTEAFFGQGTRLTVV.

The V and J genes are TRBV5-1 and TRBJ2-2; the match to TRBD1 covers 8 bases. The CDR3 is 13 residues long. V gave up 6 bases and J gave up 6 bases; unmatched junction bases: 4. CDR1 is SGHRS and CDR2 is YFSETQ in the germline V gene. For the CDR3, the DNA is TGCGCCAGCACCGACAGGGGACCCGGGGAGCTGTTTTTT. Its translation: CASTDRGPGELFF.

The chain joins TRBV9 to TRBJ2-1, with TRBD1 identical over 7 bases. Per germline, CDR1 SGDLS and CDR2 YYNGEE. The CDR3 extends over 15 amino acids. J was trimmed by 8 bases and V by 4 bases; bases with no gene match: 12. CDR3 in DNA: TGTGCCAGCAGCTCTGGACAGGCCTCCGTGGATGAGCAGTTCTTC. It yields the protein CASSSGQASVDEQFF. Using reference TRBV9 and TRBJ2-1 for the parts outside the CDR3, the full variable domain is DSGVTQTPKHLITATGQRVTLRCSPRSGDLSVYWYQQSLDQGLQFLIQYYNGEERAKGNILERFSAQQFPDLHSELNLSSLELGDSALYFCASSSGQASVDEQFFGPGTRLTVL.

This clonotype came up many times. The chain joins TRBV19 to TRBJ2-1; D tentatively reads TRBD1 or TRBD2 (6 bases each). CDR1 is LNHDA and CDR2 is SQIVND in the germline V gene (reference sequence). The CDR3 contains 15 residues. Trimming removed 2 bases at V and 4 bases at J, with 12 bases between. For the CDR3, the DNA is TGTGCCAGTAGTATACTGGGGGGCCAATACAATGAGCAGTTCTTC. Amino acids: CASSILGGQYNEQFF.

The chain links TRBV11-3 to TRBJ2-1; no definite D call. The CDR3 is 13 residues long. Germline V lookup: CDR1 SGHNT, CDR2 YENEEA. Trimming cost V 8 bases and J 8 bases, with 16 bases left between them. CDR3 in DNA: TGTGCCAGCTCGCGAGCCGTGGGCGATGAGCAGTTCTTC. Its translation: CASSRAVGDEQFF.

This clonotype came up many times. The V and J genes are TRBV6-6 and TRBJ1-5; no firm D call. The germline V gene has CDR1 MNHNY and CDR2 SVGAGI (reference sequence). V was trimmed by 6 bases and J by 4 bases, leaving 10 bases between them. The CDR3 is 13 amino acids. The CDR3 reads CASRNNRNQPQHF. In DNA, the CDR3 is TGTGCCAGCAGGAACAATCGAAATCAGCCCCAGCATTTT.

The table lists this clonotype with many counts. V gene TRBV9 combines with J gene TRBJ2-1, with 8 bases aligning to TRBD2. Germline CDR1 and CDR2: SGDLS and YYNGEE. The CDR3 covers 16 residues. With 8 bases clipped from V and 7 bases from J, the junction kept 17 bases outside the gene matches. The CDR3 is CASTPLGGAILNEQFF. The CDR3 coding sequence is TGTGCCAGTACCCCCCTCGGGGGGGCTATTCTTAATGAGCAGTTCTTC.

Only a few counts were recorded for this clonotype. The J gene is TRBJ1-2, the V gene TRBV6-5; the match to TRBD1 covers 7 bases. With 0 bases clipped from V and 8 bases from J, the junction kept 3 bases outside the gene matches. CDR1 MNHEY and CDR2 SVGAGI come from the germline V gene. The CDR3 runs to 13 residues. The CDR3 nucleotides are TGTGCCAGCAGTTACTCCCGGACAGGCGGCTACACCTTC. As protein: CASSYSRTGGYTF.

The chain recombines TRBV11-2 with TRBJ1-2, with D perhaps TRBD1 (6 bases). Germline CDR1 SGHAT, CDR2 FQNNGV. V lost 2 bases to trimming and J lost 4 bases, with 11 bases between them. CDR3 size: 14 residues. This chain's CDR3 is CASSLNREAYGYTF. CDR3 nucleotides: TGTGCCAGCAGCTTAAACAGGGAGGCCTATGGCTACACCTTC.

The chain recombines TRBV7-6 with TRBJ2-3, with a possible D match to TRBD2 (6 bases). Trimming pared 6 bases from V and 1 base from J, leaving 14 bases between. Germline values: CDR1 SGHVS, CDR2 FNYEAQ. The CDR3 runs to 15 residues. The CDR3 loop is CASRRLVAGTDTQYF. The CDR3 DNA follows: TGTGCCAGCAGACGACTAGTAGCCGGCACAGATACGCAGTATTTT.

The sample holds a few counts of this clonotype. The chain has TRBV12-3 or TRBV12-4 and TRBJ1-4; D remains unclear. This CDR3 spans 14 amino acids. V lost 1 base and J 7 bases, leaving 10 bases between the germline ends. The CDR3 DNA reads TGTGCCAGCAGTTTAGGCAGTATTAGTGAAAAACTGTTTTTT. Residues: CASSLGSISEKLFF.

The chain uses TRBV6-5 and TRBJ2-5; D is possibly TRBD1 or TRBD2 (5 bases each). The CDR3 has 15 amino acids. The V end lost 2 bases, the J end lost 1 base, and 11 bases lay between the germline ends. Germline V lookup: CDR1 MNHEY, CDR2 SVGAGI. CDR3 loop: CASSYGRGPQETQYF. The CDR3 coding sequence is TGTGCCAGCAGTTACGGACGGGGACCCCAAGAGACCCAGTACTTC.

The rearrangement uses TRBV18 and TRBJ2-2; D is perhaps TRBD1 or TRBD2 (6 bases each). CDR3 length equals 15 residues. V was pared by 0 bases and J by 5 bases, with 10 bases between. CDR1 is KGHSH, CDR2 LQKENI, per germline. The CDR3 DNA sequence: TGTGCCAGCTCACCACCGGGGGGCCGGACCGGGGAGCTGTTTTTT. Translation gives CASSPPGGRTGELFF.

This clonotype was seen repeatedly, ten times or more. The chain combines TRBV2 with TRBJ2-1; no clear D. This CDR3 is 10 amino acids long. Between the trimmed V and J ends, which lost 5 bases and 5 bases, there was a span of 1 base. Germline V gene data show CDR1 as SNHLY and CDR2 as FYNNEI. CDR3 bases: TGTGCCAGCAGTAACAATGAGCAGTTCTTC. It specifies CASSNNEQFF.

This clonotype has only a few counts. The chain employs TRBV19 and TRBJ2-6; no clear D. CDR1 is LNHDA and CDR2 is SQIVND in the germline V gene (reference sequence). This CDR3 has 14 amino acids. Trimming took 5 bases from V and 3 from J, leaving 8 bases between them. The CDR3 sequence: CASSLGYGANVLTF. The DNA of the CDR3 is TGTGCCAGTAGTTTGGGATATGGGGCCAACGTCCTGACTTTC.

This clonotype was seen a handful of times. V gene TRBV12-5 combines with J gene TRBJ1-6, with 9 positions matching TRBD1. With V trimmed by 6 bases and J by 5 bases, 5 bases remained unmatched. The length of the CDR3 is 15 residues. Germline assignment: CDR1 LGHNT and CDR2 FRNRAP. CDR3 loop: CASGQGTGNNSPLHF. CDR3 nucleotide sequence: TGTGCTAGTGGCCAAGGGACAGGGAATAATTCACCCCTCCACTTT.

This clonotype was recorded many times. The chain couples TRBV29-1 to TRBJ1-1, with D hard to call. Germline V lookup: CDR1 SQVTM, CDR2 ANQGSEA. Trimming removed 4 bases at V and 1 base at J, with 7 bases between. This CDR3 contains 12 residues. The CDR3 protein is CSVARPNTEAFF. CDR3 sequence (DNA): TGCAGCGTTGCCCGGCCGAACACTGAAGCTTTCTTT.